This T cell receptor beta chain was sequenced during a study of regulatory T cells in long-lasting Graves disease. To make TCR beta libraries, researchers used iRepertoire HTBI primers and Arm-PCR of CDR3 regions. MiXCR was run by TCRdb on the multiplex PCR reads, yielding one entry per CDR3 protein. The sample holds fewer than 650,000 distinct CDR3 sequences; roughly 15% are singletons and the top ten take 18%. This sample's time point: newly diagnosed GD, antithyroid drugs for less than 3 months. PBMCs provided the RNA from which the TCR library was made. The sample was also linked to a second study, of T cells in Graves' hyperthyroidism and ophthalmopathy. This second study says: Newly diagnosed patients aged 18 to 65 had hyperthyroidism of under 2 months' duration.

The sequenced sample was peripheral blood mononuclear cells (PBMCs), obtained at new diagnosis, from a patient treated with antithyroid drugs. This receptor was identified in a woman in her thirties with Graves disease.

The chain's CDR3 is CASSQKSGGARETQYF. CDR3 DNA sequence: TGTGCCAGCAGCCAGAAGTCAGGGGGCGCCAGGGAGACCCAGTACTTC. This chain links TRBV14 with TRBJ2-5; 8 bases are a match to TRBD1. V lost 3 bases, J lost 5 bases, and 11 bases stayed unmatched. This CDR3 comprises 16 residues. CDR1 is SGHDN, CDR2 FVKESK, per germline.